Here is one TCR beta chain with its context. Its antigen is still unknown. This record comes from a study of T cells in tuberculosis. General study results and limits: Active tuberculosis TCR-alpha repertoires lay closer to GMM-specific TCRs than IGRA-negative controls, suggesting clonal expansion.

This sample's time point: new active TB diagnosis, blood taken before or within 7 days of starting treatment. Some clones are missing from TCRdb's copy, which holds only in-frame ones; the method was immunoSEQ multiplex PCR. The table has approximately 30,000 clones, about 85% seen once. Here the sequenced sample was PBMCs, taken at tuberculosis diagnosis. The TCR comes from an adult with tuberculosis.

The CDR3 bases are TGTGCCAGCAGCTTGGGAATGAGGAGCAATCAGCCCCAGCATTTT. Its protein product is CASSLGMRSNQPQHF. The rearrangement joins TRBV5-6 to TRBJ1-5; D not resolved. Germline lookup yields CDR1 SGHDT and CDR2 YYEEEE. Trimming removed 0 bases at V and 1 base at J, with 8 bases between. CDR3 length: 15 residues.